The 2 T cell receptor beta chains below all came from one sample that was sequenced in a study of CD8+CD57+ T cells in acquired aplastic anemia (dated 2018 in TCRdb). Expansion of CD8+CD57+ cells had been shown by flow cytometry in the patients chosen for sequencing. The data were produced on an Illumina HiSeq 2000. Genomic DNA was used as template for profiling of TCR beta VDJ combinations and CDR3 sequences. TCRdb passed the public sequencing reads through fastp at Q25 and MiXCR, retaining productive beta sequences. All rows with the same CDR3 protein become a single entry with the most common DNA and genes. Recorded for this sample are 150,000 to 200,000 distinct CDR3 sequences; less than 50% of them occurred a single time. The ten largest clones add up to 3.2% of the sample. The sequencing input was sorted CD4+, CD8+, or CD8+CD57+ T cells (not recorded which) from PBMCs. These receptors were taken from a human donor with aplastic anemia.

The CDR3 sequence: CASRMTDLYGYTF. For the CDR3, the DNA is TGTGCCAGCAGGATGACAGACCTCTATGGCTACACCTTC. V is TRBV6-1 and J is TRBJ1-2; D is perhaps TRBD1 (5 bases). This CDR3 region has 13 residues. Trimming took 6 bases from V and 4 from J, leaving 12 bases between them. The germline CDR1 and CDR2 sequences are MNHNS and SASEGT.

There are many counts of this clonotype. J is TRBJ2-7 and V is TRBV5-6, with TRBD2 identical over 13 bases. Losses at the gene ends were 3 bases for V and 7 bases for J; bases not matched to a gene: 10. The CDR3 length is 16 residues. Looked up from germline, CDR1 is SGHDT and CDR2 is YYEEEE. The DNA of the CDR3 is TGTGCCAGCAGCTCAACCGGGACTAGCGGGATCCTGGAGCAGTACTTC. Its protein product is CASSSTGTSGILEQYF. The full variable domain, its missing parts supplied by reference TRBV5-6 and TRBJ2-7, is DAGVTQSPTHLIKTRGQQVTLRCSPKSGHDTVSWYQQALGQGPQFIFQYYEEEERQRGNFPDRFSGHQFPNYSSELNVNALLLGDSALYLCASSSTGTSGILEQYFGPGTRLTVT.